The clone carrying this T cell receptor beta chain is a singleton in its sample. Original handling: How many nucleated cells were present was estimated from reference gene primer amplification. Sequenced by immunoSEQ multiplex PCR; TCRdb stores in-frame clones only, minus some. Clonal size and the V and J genes are those of that table, whereas D and trimming came from the DNA. Here the sample spans around 200,000 clones, roughly 86% being singletons. This record belongs to a study of blood T cell repertoires in COVID-19. Study in general: PBMCs, B-cell-depleted T cells, or T cells provided the cDNA or gDNA that made up the material.

Per germline, CDR1 SGHRS and CDR2 YFSETQ. This CDR3 is built from 16 residues. The source material was peripheral blood. The origin of this receptor is a man aged 18-30 years with active or convalescent COVID-19. The rearrangement joins TRBV5-1 to TRBJ1-6, with 7 bases fitting TRBD1. CDR3 loop: CVSGNRGEIYNSPLHF. In DNA, the CDR3 is TGCGTCTCCGGGAACAGGGGTGAGATCTATAATTCACCCCTCCACTTT.